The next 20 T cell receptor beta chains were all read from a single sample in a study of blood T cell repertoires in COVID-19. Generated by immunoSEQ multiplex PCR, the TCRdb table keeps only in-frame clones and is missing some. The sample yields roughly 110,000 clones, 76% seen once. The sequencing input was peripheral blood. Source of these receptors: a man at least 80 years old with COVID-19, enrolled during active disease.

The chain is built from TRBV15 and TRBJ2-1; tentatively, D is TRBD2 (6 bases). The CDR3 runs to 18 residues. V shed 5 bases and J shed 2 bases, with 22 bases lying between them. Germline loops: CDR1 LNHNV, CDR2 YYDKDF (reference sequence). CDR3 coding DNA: TGTGCCACCAGCCACTCAGGGACTTACGGAAAAACCTACAATGAGCAGTTCTTC. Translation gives CATSHSGTYGKTYNEQFF.

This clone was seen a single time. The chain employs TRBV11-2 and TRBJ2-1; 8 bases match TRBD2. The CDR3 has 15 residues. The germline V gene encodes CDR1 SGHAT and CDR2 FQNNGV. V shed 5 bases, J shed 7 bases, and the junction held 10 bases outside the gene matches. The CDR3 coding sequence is TGTGCCAGCAGCCCCTTAGGGCTAGCGGGTAATGAGCAGTTCTTC. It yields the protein CASSPLGLAGNEQFF.

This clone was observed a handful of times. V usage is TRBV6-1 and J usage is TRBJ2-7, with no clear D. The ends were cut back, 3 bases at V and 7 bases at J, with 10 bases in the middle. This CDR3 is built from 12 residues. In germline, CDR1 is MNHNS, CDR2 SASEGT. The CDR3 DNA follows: TGTGCCAGCAGTGAGAACTACGGGGAGCAGTACTTC. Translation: CASSENYGEQYF.

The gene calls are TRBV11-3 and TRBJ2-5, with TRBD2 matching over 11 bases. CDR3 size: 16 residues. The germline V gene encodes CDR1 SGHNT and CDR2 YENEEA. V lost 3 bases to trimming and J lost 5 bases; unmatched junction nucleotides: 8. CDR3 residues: CASSLGTSGGGETQYF. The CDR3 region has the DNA TGTGCCAGCAGCTTGGGGACTAGCGGTGGGGGGGAGACCCAGTACTTC.

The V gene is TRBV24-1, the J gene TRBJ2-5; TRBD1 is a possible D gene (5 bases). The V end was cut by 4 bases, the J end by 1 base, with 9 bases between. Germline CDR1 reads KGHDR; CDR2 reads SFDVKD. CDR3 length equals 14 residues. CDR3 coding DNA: TGTGCCACCAGTGACCCAGGGATCCAAGAGACCCAGTACTTC. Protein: CATSDPGIQETQYF.

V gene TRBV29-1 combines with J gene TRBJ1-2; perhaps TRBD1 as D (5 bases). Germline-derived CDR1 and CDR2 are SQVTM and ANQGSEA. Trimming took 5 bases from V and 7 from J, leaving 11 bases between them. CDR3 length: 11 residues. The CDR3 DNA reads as TGCAGCGTTCTATCAGGGATTGGCTACACCTTC. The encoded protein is CSVLSGIGYTF.

CDR3 DNA sequence: TGTGCCAGCAGCTTAGGTCTAGCGAATGAGCAGTTCTTC. Protein: CASSLGLANEQFF. V gene TRBV7-6 combines with J gene TRBJ2-1, with a tentative D call TRBD2 (6 bases). This CDR3 region has 13 residues. Trimming shortened V by 1 base and J by 7 bases, and 8 bases separated the two germline ends. Germline-derived CDR1 and CDR2 are SGHVS and FNYEAQ. Full variable domain (outside the CDR3, taken from reference TRBV7-6 and TRBJ2-1): GAGVSQSPRYKVTKRGQDVALRCDPISGHVSLYWYRQALGQGPEFLTYFNYEAQQDKSGLPNDRFSAERPEGSISTLTIQRTEQRDSAMYRCASSLGLANEQFFGPGTRLTVL.

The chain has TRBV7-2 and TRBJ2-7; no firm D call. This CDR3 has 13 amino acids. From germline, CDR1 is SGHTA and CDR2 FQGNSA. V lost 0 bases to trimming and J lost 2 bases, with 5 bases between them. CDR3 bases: TGTGCCAGCAGCTTAGCCGGTACCTACGAGCAGTACTTC. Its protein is CASSLAGTYEQYF.

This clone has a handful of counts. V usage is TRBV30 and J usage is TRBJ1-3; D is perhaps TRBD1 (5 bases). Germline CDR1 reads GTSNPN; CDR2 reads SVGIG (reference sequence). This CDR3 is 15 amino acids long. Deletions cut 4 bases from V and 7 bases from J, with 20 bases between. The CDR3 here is CAWNKHRITLNTIYF. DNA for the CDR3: TGTGCCTGGAATAAACACAGGATTACTCTGAACACCATATATTTT.

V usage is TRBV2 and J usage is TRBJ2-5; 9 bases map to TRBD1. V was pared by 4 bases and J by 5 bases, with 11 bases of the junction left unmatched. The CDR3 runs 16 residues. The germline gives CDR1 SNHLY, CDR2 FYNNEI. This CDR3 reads CASSAQGAGLSETQYF. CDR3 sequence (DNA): TGTGCCAGCAGTGCACAGGGGGCAGGATTGTCGGAGACCCAGTACTTC.

This chain's CDR3 is CASSLKGSGGYTF. DNA of the CDR3: TGTGCCAGCAGTTTAAAGGGGTCAGGTGGCTACACCTTC. The chain joins TRBV27 to TRBJ1-2; a weak D match, TRBD1 (5 bases). V was trimmed by 2 bases and J by 7 bases, leaving 11 bases between them. The CDR3 totals 13 residues. Per germline, CDR1 MNHEY and CDR2 SMNVEV (reference sequence).

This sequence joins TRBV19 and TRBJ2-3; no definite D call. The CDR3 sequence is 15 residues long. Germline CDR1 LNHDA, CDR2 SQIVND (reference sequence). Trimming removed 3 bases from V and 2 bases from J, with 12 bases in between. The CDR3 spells CASSIRRRLTDTQYF. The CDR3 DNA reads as TGTGCCAGTAGTATTAGACGGCGACTCACAGATACGCAGTATTTT. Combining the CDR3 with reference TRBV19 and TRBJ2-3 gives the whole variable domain DGGITQSPKYLFRKEGQNVTLSCEQNLNHDAMYWYRQDPGQGLRLIYYSQIVNDFQKGDIAEGYSVSREKKESFPLTVTSAQKNPTAFYLCASSIRRRLTDTQYFGPGTRLTVL.

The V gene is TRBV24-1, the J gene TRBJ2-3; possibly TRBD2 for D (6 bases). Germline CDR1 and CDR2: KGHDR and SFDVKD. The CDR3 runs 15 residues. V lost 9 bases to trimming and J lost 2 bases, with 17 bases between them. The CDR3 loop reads CATGPGREPTDTQYF. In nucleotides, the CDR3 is TGTGCCACCGGGCCAGGGCGGGAACCCACAGATACGCAGTATTTT.

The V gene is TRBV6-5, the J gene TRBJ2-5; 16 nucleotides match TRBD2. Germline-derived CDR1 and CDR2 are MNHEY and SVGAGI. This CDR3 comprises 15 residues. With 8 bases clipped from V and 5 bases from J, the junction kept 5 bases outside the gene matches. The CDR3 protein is CASGGLAGGAETQYF. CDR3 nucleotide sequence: TGTGCCAGCGGGGGACTAGCGGGAGGGGCGGAGACCCAGTACTTC.

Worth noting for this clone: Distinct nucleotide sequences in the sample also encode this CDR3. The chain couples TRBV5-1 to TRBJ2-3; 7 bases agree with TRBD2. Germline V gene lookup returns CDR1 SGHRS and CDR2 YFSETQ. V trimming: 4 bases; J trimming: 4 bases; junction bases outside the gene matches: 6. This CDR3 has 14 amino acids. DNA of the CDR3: TGCGCCAGCAGCCCCCTAGCGGAGGCAGATACGCAGTATTTT. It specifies CASSPLAEADTQYF.

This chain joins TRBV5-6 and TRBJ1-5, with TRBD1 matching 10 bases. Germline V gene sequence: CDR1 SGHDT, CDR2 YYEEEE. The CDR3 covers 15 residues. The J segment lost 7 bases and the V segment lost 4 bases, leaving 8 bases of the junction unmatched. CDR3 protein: CASSPDRGREQPQHF. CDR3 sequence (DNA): TGTGCCAGCAGCCCTGACAGGGGGCGGGAACAGCCCCAGCATTTT.

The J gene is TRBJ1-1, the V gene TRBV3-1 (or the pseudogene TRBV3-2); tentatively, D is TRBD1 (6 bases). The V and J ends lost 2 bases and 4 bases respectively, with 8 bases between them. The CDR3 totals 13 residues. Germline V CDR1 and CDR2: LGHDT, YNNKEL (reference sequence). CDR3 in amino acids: CASSQNRVTEAFF. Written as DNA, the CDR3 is TGTGCCAGCAGCCAAAACAGGGTCACTGAAGCTTTCTTT.

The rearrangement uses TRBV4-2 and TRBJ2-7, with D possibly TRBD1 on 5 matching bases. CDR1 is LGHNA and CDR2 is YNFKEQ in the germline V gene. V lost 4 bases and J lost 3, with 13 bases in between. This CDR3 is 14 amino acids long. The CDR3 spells CASSPQARGYEQYF. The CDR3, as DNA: TGTGCCAGCAGCCCGCAGGCTAGGGGCTACGAGCAGTACTTC.

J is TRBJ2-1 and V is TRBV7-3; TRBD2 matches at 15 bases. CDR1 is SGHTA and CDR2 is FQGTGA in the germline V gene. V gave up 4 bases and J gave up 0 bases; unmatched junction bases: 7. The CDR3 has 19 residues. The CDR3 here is CASSSGLAGGFSSYNEQFF. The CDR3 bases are TGTGCCAGCAGCTCTGGACTAGCGGGAGGGTTTTCCTCCTACAATGAGCAGTTCTTC.

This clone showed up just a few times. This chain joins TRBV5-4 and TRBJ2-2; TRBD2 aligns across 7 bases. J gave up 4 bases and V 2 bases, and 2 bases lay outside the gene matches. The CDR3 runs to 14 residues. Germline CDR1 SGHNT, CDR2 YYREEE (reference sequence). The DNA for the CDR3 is TGTGCCAGCAGCTTTGGGGGGGGCACCGGGGAGCTGTTTTTT. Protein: CASSFGGGTGELFF.